The present TCR beta chain was sequenced within a study of radiation and T cells in renal cell carcinoma. This CDR3 is 14 amino acids long. The germline gives CDR1 MNHEY, CDR2 SVGAGI. Trimming shortened V by 0 bases and J by 7 bases, and 9 bases separated the two germline ends. Regarding this clone: Its cognate antigen is unknown. Distinct nucleotide sequences in the sample also encode this CDR3.

Stated time point: baseline pretreatment blood. As to treatment: 15 Gy SBRT to primary tumor, nephrectomy 4 weeks later. Data came from immunoSEQ multiplex PCR; TCRdb stores just in-frame clones and leaves some out. The sample lists 150,000 or so clones, 88% occurring once. The study, taken as a whole, reports: Without pretreatment biopsies, baseline tumor clonotype presence was undetermined.

This receptor was taken from a woman aged 70-85 years with renal cell carcinoma. The J gene is TRBJ1-4, the V gene TRBV6-5; D is perhaps TRBD1 (6 bases). Source: blood, taken from a patient whose treatment included radiotherapy and nephrectomy. CDR3 protein: CASSYSQGGEKLFF. The DNA for the CDR3 is TGTGCCAGCAGTTACTCACAGGGAGGTGAAAAACTGTTTTTT.